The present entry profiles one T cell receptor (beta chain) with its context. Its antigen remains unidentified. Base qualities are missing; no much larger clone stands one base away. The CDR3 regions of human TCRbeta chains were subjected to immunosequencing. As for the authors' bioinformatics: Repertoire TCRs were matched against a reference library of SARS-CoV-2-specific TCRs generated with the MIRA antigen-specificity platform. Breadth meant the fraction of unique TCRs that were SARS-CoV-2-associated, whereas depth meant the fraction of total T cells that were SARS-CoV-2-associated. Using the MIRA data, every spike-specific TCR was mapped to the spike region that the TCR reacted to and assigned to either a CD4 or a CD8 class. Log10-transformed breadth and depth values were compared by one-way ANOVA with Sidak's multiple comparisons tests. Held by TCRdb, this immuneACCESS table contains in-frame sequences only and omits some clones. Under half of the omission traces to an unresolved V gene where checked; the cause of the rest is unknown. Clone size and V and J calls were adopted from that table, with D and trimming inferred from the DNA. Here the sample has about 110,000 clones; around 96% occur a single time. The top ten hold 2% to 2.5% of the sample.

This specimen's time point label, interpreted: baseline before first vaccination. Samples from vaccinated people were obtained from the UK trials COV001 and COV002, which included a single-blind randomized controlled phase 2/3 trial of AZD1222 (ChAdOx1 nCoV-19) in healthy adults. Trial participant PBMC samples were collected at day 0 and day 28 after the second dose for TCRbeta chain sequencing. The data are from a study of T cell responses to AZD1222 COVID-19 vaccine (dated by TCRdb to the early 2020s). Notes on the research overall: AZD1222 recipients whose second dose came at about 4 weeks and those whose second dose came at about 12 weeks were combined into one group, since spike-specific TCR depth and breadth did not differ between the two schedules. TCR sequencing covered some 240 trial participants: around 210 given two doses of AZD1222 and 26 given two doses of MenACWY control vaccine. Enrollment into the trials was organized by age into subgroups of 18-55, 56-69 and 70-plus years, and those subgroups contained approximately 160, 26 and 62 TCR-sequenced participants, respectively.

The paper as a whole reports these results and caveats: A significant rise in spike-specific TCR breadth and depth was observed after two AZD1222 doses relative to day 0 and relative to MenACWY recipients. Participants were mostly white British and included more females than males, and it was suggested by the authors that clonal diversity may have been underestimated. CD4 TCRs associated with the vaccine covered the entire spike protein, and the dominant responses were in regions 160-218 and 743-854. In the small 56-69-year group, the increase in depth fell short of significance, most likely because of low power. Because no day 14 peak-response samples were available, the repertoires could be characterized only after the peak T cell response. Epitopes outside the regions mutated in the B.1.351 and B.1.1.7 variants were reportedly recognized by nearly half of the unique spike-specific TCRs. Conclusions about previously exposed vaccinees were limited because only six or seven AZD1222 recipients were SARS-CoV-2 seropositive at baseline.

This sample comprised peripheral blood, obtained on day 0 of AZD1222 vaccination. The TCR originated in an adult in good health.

The nucleotide sequence reads TGTGCCAGCAGTCGTCTTAGGGACACTGAAGCTTTCTTT. This is translated as CASSRLRDTEAFF. Recombination linked TRBV6-6 to TRBJ1-1; the D gene identity is not certain. A distance of 10 bases separates the germline ends of V and J, which lose 5 bases and 3 bases respectively. The germline V gene (reference sequence) sets CDR1 to MNHNY and CDR2 to SVGAGI. From the cysteine up to the phenylalanine, the CDR3 has a length of 13 residues. Only the CDR3 DNA stays, 39 bases, in frame from base 1.